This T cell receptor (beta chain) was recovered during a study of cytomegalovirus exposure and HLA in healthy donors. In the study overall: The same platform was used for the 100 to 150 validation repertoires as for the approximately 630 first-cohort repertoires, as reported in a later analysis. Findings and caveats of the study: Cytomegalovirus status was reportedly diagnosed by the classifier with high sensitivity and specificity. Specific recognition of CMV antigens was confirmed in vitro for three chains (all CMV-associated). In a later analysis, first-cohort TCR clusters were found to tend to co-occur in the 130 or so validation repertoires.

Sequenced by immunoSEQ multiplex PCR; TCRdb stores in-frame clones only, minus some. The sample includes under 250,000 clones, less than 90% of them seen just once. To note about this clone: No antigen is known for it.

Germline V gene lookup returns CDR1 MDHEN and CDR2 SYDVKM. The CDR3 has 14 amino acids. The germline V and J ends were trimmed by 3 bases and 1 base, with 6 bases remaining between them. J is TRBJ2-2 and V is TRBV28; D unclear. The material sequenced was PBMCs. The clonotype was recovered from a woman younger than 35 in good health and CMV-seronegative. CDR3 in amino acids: CASSFQVNTGELFF. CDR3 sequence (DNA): TGTGCCAGCAGTTTCCAGGTGAACACCGGGGAGCTGTTTTTT.